This T cell receptor (beta chain) was captured by sequencing in a study of T cells in Graves' hyperthyroidism and ophthalmopathy (dated by TCRdb to about 2019). Turning to the overall study: Peripheral blood samples were taken at the time of initial diagnosis, prior to any treatment. To identify TCR V-J signatures that set the groups apart, the researchers used a discovery cohort of about a hundred patients, made up of roughly 40 with Graves' ophthalmopathy and some 55 with stable Graves' hyperthyroidism. An independent validation cohort of fewer than 20 hyperthyroidism patients and 17 patients who later progressed to ophthalmopathy tested prospective prediction of ophthalmopathy. The approximately 97 discovery patients were randomly divided into training and test sets at a 7:3 ratio. The study also compared thyroid tissue and blood T-cell repertoires from several Graves' hyperthyroidism patients. Once sampling was done, hyperthyroidism patients were given methimazole at a starting dose of 30 mg daily, whereas ophthalmopathy patients were given high-dose intravenous methylprednisolone. The paper describes TCR Vbeta CDR3 sequencing of 140 or so peripheral blood samples, made up of roughly 40 ophthalmopathy patients, approximately 73 hyperthyroidism patients and about 17 progressor patients.

The TCR beta CDR3 regions were amplified from RNA transcripts. The first round of RT-PCR for the TCR CDR3 was performed with the HTBI primer set and the Qiagen OneStep RT-PCR kit. Libraries were constructed in a second round of multiplex PCR, after which size selection and purification were carried out. Paired-end sequencing of the libraries was performed with 100 bp reads on an Illumina HiSeq2000. In the authors' own workflow: SOAPnuke was used to process the raw data, removing reads that contained adapters or uncalled bases, had a mean Phred below 15, or lacked an exact match to the constant primer or identifier. COPE v1.2.5 was used to merge high-quality paired reads, and clonotypes were defined as unique nucleotide sequences. Clonotypes were aligned to IMGT TRBV, TRBD and TRBJ reference segments using MiTCR v1.1. Analysis was restricted to V-J combinations with a frequency above 0.0001, which covered roughly 99% of repertoires. A TCS score was defined as the ratio of F50 (clonal expansion) to E x V (chaos), with BLOSUM62-based TCRdist applied between CDR3 peptides within each V-J. Welch's t-statistics and random forest reduced around 510 V-J features to 10 to 15, which were used in a naive Bayes classifier (R e1071). The public reads were reanalyzed by TCRdb: fastp trimming at Q25, MiXCR alignment, in-frame beta chains only. Rows merge per CDR3 protein into single entries with the most common DNA and genes. TCRdb's processing, not the authors', yielded these V and J calls. Here the sample has 500,000 to 550,000 distinct CDR3 sequences; under 25% occur a single time. About a quarter of the sample belongs to the ten largest clones.

Graves' hyperthyroidism was defined as stable when no progression to ophthalmopathy occurred over 18 months of follow-up. Hyperthyroidism patients were newly diagnosed, had a disease duration of under 2 months, and were aged 18 to 65 years. Exclusion was applied to patients with uncontrolled infections, other autoimmune diseases, pregnancy or lactation. Diagnoses were based on clinical symptoms, serum thyroxine and TRAb, thyroid ultrasound and orbital computed tomography. PBMCs were isolated from 10 ml of fresh peripheral blood by Ficoll-Paque density gradient centrifugation. Total RNA was extracted with Trizol reagent, and quality was checked on an Agilent 2100 Bioanalyzer. CDR1 LNHDA and CDR2 SQIVND were looked up in the germline V gene (reference sequence). From its cysteine to its phenylalanine, the CDR3 spans 12 amino acids. This entry keeps only the CDR3 DNA: 36 bases, framed from base 1. V is reduced by 8 bases and J by 2 bases, leaving a spacing of 9 bases between them.

This clonotype was detected many times. Its antigen specificity is not known. There are no base qualities to consult, and no much larger clone falls within one base. Beyond this particular receptor, the publication reports: A model built on a 13 V-J signature distinguished ophthalmopathy from stable hyperthyroidism, reaching around 88% sensitivity and around 81% specificity in cross-validation and 80%/75% in testing. Blood samples also contained most of the expanded thyroid clonotypes (frequency above 0.001), which suggests that blood repertoires may reflect thyroid immune responses. In validation, the model predicted progression to ophthalmopathy with around 71% sensitivity and about 72% specificity, a median of about 6 months before onset. No statistical method was used to fix the sample size in advance, and group allocation was not hidden from the investigators.

The sequencing sample was made of blood. The sequence derives from a man between 18 and 29 years old with Graves' hyperthyroidism. This chain is built from TRBV19 and TRBJ1-2; a tentative D match to TRBD1 spans 5 bases. The CDR3 loop reads CASGARNYGYTF. Read as DNA, the sequence is TGTGCCAGTGGGGCCAGAAACTATGGCTACACCTTC.